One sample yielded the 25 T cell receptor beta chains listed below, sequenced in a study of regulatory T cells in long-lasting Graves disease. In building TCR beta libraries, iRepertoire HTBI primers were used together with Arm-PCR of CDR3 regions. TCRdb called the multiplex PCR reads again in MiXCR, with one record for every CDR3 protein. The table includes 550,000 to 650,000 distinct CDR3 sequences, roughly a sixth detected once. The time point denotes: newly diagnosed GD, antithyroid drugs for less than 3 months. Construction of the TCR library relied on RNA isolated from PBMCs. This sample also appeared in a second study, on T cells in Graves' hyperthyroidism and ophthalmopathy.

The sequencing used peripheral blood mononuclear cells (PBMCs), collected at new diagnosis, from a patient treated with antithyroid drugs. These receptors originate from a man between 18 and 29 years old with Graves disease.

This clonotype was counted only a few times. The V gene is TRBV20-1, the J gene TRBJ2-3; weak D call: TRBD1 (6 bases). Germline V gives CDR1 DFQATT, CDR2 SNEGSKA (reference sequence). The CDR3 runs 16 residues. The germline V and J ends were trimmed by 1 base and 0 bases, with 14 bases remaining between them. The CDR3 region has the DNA TGCAGTGCTAGAGGTGGCCCCGGGACAAGCACAGATACGCAGTATTTT. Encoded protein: CSARGGPGTSTDTQYF.

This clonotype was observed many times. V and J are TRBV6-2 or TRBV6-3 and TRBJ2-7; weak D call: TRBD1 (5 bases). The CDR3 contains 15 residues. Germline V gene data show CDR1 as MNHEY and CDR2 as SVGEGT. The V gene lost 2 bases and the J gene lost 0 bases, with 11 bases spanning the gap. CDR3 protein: CASSYPPQASYEQYF. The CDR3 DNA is TGTGCCAGCAGTTACCCACCACAGGCCTCCTACGAGCAGTACTTC.

CDR3 sequence: CASSPDFTGSEQFF. CDR3 nucleotides: TGTGCCAGCAGCCCAGACTTCACAGGGAGTGAGCAGTTCTTC. V gene TRBV5-6 combines with J gene TRBJ2-1; tentative D call: TRBD1 (6 bases). Trimming left V 4 bases short and J 9 bases short, with 17 bases between. Germline V CDR1 and CDR2: SGHDT, YYEEEE. This CDR3 has 14 residues.

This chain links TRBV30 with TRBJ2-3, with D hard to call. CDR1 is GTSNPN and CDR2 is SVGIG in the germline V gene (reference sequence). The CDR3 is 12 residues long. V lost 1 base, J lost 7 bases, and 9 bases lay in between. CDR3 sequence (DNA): TGTGCCTGGAGTGATTCCCTTTATACGCAGTATTTT. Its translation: CAWSDSLYTQYF.

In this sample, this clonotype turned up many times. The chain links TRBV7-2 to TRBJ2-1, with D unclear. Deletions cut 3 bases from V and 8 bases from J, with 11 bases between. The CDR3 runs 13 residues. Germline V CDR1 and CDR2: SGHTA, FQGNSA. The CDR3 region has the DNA TGTGCCAGCAGCTTGGCCCCCCCCGATGAGCAGTTCTTC. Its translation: CASSLAPPDEQFF.

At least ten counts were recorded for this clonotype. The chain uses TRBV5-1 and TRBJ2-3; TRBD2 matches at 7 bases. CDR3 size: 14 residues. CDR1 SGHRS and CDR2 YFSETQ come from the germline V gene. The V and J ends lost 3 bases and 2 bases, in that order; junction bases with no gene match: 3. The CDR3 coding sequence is TGCGCCAGCAGCTCCGGGACTAACACAGATACGCAGTATTTT. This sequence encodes CASSSGTNTDTQYF.

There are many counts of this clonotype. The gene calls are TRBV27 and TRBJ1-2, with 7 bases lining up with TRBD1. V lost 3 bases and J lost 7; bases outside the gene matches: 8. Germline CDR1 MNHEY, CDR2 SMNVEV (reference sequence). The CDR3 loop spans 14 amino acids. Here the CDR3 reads CASSFLQGGAGYTF. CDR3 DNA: TGTGCCAGCAGTTTCCTCCAGGGGGGGGCTGGCTACACCTTC.

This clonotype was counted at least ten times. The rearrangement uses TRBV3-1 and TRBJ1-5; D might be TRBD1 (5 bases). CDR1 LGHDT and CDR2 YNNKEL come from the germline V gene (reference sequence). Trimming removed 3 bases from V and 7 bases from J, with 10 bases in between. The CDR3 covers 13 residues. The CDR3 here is CASSHQGGQPQHF. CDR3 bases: TGTGCCAGCAGCCATCAGGGTGGCCAGCCCCAGCATTTT.

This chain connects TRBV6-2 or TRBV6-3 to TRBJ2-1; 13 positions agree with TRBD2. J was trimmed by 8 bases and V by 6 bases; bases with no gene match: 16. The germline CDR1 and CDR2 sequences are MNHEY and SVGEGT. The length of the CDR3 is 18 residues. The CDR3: CASRMAQRLAGGGDEQFF. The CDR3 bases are TGTGCCAGCAGGATGGCACAGCGACTAGCGGGAGGCGGGGATGAGCAGTTCTTC.

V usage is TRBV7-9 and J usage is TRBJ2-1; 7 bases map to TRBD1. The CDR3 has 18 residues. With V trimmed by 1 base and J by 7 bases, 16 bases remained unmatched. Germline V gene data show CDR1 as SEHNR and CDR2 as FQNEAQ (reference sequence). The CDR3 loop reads CASSLGPASHDRENEQFF. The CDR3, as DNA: TGTGCCAGCAGCTTAGGCCCTGCCTCCCATGACAGGGAAAATGAGCAGTTCTTC.

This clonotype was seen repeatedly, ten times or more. The CDR3 loop reads CASSPSQDAEAFF. The CDR3 bases are TGTGCCAGCTCACCATCACAGGATGCTGAAGCTTTCTTT. The V and J genes are TRBV18 and TRBJ1-1; perhaps TRBD1 as D (5 bases). Germline lookup yields CDR1 KGHSH and CDR2 LQKENI. The CDR3 covers 13 residues. Trimming removed 2 bases at V and 6 bases at J, with 10 bases between.

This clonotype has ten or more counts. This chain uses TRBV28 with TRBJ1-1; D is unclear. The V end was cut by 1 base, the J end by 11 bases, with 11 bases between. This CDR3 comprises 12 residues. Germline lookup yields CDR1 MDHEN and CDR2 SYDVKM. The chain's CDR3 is CASSLLSTEAFF. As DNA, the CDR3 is TGTGCCAGCAGTTTATTATCGACCGAGGCTTTCTTT.

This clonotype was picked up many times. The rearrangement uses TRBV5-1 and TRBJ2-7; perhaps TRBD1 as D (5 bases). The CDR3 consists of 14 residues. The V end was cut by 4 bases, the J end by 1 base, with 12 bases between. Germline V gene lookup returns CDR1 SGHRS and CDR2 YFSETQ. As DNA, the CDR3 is TGCGCCAGCAGCGTGACGACAGTTTCCTACGAGCAGTACTTC. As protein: CASSVTTVSYEQYF.

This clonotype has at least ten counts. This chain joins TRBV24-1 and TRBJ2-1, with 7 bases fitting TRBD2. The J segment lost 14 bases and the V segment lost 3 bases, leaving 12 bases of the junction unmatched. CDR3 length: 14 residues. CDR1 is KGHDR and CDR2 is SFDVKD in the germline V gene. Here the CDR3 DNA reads TGTGCCACCAGTGATGGGCCTACTAGCGAAGGGGAGTTCTTC. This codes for CATSDGPTSEGEFF.

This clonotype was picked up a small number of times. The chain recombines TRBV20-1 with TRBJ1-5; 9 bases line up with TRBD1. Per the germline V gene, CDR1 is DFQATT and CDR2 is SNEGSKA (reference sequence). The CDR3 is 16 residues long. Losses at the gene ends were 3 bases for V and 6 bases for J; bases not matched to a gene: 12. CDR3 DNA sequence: TGCAGTGCTAGCTCCGGGACAGGGTCGTTCAGTCAGCCCCAGCATTTT. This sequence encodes CSASSGTGSFSQPQHF.

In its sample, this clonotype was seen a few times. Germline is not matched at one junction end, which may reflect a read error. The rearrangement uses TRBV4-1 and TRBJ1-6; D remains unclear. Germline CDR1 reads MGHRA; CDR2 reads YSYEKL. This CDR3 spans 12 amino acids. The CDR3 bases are TGTGCCAGCAGCGCCTATAATTCACCCCTCCACTTT. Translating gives CASSAYNSPLHF.

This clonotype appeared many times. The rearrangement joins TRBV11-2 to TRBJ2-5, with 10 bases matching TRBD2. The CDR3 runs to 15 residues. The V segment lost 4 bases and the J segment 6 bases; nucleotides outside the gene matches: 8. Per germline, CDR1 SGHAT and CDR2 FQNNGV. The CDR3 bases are TGTGCCAGCAGCTCGGCCGGGACTAGCGTCCAGACCCAGTACTTC. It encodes CASSSAGTSVQTQYF.

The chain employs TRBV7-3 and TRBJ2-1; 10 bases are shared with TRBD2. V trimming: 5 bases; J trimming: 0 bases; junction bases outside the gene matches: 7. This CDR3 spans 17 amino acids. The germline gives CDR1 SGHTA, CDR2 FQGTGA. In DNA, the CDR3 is TGTGCCAGCAGCCCAGGACTAGCGGACCCCTCCTACAATGAGCAGTTCTTC. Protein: CASSPGLADPSYNEQFF.

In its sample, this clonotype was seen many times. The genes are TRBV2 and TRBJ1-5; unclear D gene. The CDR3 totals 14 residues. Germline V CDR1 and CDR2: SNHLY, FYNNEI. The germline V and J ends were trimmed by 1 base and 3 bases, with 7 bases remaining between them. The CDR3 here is CASSEGADNQPQHF. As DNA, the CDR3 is TGTGCCAGCAGTGAAGGGGCAGACAATCAGCCCCAGCATTTT.

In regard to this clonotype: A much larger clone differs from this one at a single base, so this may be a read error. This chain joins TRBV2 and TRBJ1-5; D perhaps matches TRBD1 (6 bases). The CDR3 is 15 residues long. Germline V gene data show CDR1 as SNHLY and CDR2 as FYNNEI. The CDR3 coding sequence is TGTGCCAGCGGTGATGGACAGACCATGGGTCAGCCCCAGCATTTT. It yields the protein CASGDGQTMGQPQHF. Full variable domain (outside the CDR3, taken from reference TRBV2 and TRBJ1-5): EPEVTQTPSHQVTQMGQEVILRCVPISNHLYFYWYRQILGQKVEFLVSFYNNEISEKSEIFDDQFSVERPDGSNFTLKIRSTKLEDSAMYFCASGDGQTMGQPQHFGDGTRLSIL.

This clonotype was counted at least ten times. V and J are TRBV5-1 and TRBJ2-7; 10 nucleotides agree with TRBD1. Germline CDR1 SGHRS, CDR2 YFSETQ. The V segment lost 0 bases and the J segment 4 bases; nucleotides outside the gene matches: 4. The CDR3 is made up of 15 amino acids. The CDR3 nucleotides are TGCGCCAGCAGCTTGGAACCGGGACAGGGGTACGAGCAGTACTTC. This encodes CASSLEPGQGYEQYF.

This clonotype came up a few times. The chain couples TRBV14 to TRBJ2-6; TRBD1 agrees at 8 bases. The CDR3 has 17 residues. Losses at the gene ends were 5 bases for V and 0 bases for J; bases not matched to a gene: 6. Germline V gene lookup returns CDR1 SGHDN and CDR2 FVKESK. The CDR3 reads CASSGGQVISGANVLTF. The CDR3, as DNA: TGTGCCAGCAGCGGGGGACAGGTCATCTCTGGGGCCAACGTCCTGACTTTC.

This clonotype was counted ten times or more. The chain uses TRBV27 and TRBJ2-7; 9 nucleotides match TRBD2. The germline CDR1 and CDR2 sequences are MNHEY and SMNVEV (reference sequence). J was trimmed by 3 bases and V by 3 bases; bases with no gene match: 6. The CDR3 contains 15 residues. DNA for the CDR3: TGTGCCAGCAGTTTCGGACTAGCGCCTGGCTACGAGCAGTACTTC. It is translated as CASSFGLAPGYEQYF.

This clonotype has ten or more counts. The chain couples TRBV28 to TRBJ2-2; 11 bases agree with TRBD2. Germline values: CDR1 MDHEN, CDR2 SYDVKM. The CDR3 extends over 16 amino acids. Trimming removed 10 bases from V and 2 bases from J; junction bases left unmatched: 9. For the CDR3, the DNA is TGTGCCACACTAGCGGGAGTGTCTGATAACACCGGGGAGCTGTTTTTT. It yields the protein CATLAGVSDNTGELFF.

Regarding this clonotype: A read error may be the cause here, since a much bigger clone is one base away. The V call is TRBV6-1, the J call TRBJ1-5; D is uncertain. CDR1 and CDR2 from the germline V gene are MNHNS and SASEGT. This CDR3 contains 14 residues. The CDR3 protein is CAGSDGVSYQPQHF. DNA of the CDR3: TGTGCCGGCAGTGATGGGGTGTCTTATCAGCCCCAGCATTTT.